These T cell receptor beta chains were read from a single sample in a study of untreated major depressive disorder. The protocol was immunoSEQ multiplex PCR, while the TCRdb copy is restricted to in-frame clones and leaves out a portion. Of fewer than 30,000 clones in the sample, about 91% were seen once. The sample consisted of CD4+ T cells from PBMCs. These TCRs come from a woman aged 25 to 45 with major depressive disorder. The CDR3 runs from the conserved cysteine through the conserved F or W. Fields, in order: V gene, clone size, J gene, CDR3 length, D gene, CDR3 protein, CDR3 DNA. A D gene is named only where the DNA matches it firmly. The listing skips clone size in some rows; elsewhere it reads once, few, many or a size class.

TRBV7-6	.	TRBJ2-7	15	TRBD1	CASSPSDRAGYEQYF	TGTGCCAGCAGCCCGTCCGACAGGGCTGGTTACGAGCAGTACTTC
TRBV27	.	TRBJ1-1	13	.	CASSWRANTEAFF	TGTGCCAGCAGTTGGAGGGCGAACACTGAAGCTTTCTTT
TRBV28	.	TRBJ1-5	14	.	CASTFHPSNQPQHF	TGTGCCAGCACCTTCCATCCCTCAAATCAGCCCCAGCATTTT
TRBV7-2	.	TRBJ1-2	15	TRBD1	CASSGTGTGGYGYTF	TGTGCCAGCAGCGGGACCGGGACAGGGGGCTATGGCTACACCTTC
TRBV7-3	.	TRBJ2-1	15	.	CASSFRQSPPGEQFF	TGTGCCAGCAGCTTCCGACAAAGCCCCCCAGGTGAGCAGTTCTTC
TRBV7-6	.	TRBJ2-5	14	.	CASSPTTGQETQYF	TGTGCCAGCAGCCCGACCACAGGGCAGGAGACCCAGTACTTC
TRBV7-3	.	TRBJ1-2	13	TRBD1	CASSLGTGYGYTF	TGTGCCAGCAGCTTAGGGACAGGGTATGGCTACACCTTC
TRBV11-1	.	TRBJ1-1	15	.	CASSLEGLKNTEAFF	TGTGCCAGCAGCTTAGAGGGACTTAAGAACACTGAAGCTTTCTTT
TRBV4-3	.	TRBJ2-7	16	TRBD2	CASSQDGRGALYEQYF	TGCGCCAGCAGCCAAGATGGGCGGGGGGCCCTTTACGAGCAGTACTTC
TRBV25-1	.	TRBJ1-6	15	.	CASSSGFLRDSPLHF	TGTGCCAGCAGCTCGGGATTCCTTAGGGATTCACCCCTCCACTTT
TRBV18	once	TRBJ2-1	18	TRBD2	CASSPPGLAGGSSNEQFF	TGTGCCAGCTCACCACCAGGACTAGCGGGAGGATCCAGCAATGAGCAGTTCTTC
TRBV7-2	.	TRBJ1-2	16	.	CASSLDGASVAYGYTF	TGTGCCAGCAGCTTGGACGGAGCAAGTGTTGCCTATGGCTACACCTTC
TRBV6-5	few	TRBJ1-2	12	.	CASRRTNYGYTF	TGTGCCAGCAGACGGACAAACTATGGCTACACCTTC
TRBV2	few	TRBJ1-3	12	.	CASSELGNTIYF	TGTGCCAGCAGTGAACTAGGGAACACCATATATTTT
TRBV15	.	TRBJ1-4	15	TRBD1	CATSTRQGGIEKLFF	TGTGCCACCAGCACCCGACAGGGGGGCATCGAAAAACTGTTTTTT
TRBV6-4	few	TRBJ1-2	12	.	CASSDSRYGYTF	TGTGCCAGCAGTGACTCCAGATATGGCTACACCTTC
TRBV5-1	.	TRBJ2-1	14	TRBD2	CASSPSGRAGEQFF	TGCGCCAGCAGCCCTAGCGGGAGGGCCGGTGAGCAGTTCTTC
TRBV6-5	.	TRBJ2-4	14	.	CASARGDTKNIQYF	TGTGCCAGCGCCAGAGGGGACACGAAAAACATTCAGTACTTC
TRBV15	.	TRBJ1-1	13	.	CATSGSRQAQAFF	TGTGCCACCAGCGGCTCTCGGCAGGCTCAAGCTTTCTTT
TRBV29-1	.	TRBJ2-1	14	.	CSVEPAGLYNEQFF	TGCAGCGTTGAACCCGCGGGGCTCTACAATGAGCAGTTCTTC
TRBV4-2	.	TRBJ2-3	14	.	CASSQDGSTDTQYF	TGTGCCAGCAGCCAAGATGGCAGCACAGATACGCAGTATTTT
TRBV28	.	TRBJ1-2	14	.	CASIKRQGSYGYTF	TGTGCCAGCATTAAGAGGCAGGGTAGCTATGGCTACACCTTC
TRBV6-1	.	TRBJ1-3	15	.	CASSAYRVSGNTIYF	TGTGCCAGCAGTGCCTACAGGGTCTCTGGAAACACCATATATTTT
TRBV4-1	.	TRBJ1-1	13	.	CASSQRTQAEAFF	TGCGCCAGCAGCCAGCGGACTCAGGCTGAAGCTTTCTTT
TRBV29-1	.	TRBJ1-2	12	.	CSVAQTSGGYTF	TGCAGCGTTGCTCAGACGAGCGGGGGCTACACCTTC
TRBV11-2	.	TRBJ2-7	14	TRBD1	CASSLPGTGVEQYF	TGTGCCAGCAGCTTACCCGGGACAGGGGTCGAGCAGTACTTC
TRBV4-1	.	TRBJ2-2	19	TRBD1	CASSHRTGNIFSNTGELFF	TGCGCCAGCAGCCACCGGACAGGGAATATATTCTCGAACACCGGGGAGCTGTTTTTT
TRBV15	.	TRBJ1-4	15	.	CATSRVARANEKLFF	TGTGCCACCAGCAGAGTGGCACGGGCTAATGAAAAACTGTTTTTT
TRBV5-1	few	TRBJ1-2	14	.	CASSFSRDNYGYTF	TGCGCCAGCAGCTTTTCCAGGGATAACTATGGCTACACCTTC
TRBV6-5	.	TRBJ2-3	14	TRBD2	CASSTGLAADTQYF	TGTGCCAGCAGTACGGGACTAGCGGCGGATACGCAGTATTTT
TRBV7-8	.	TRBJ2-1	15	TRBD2	CASSLGGGMYNEQFF	TGTGCCAGCAGCTTAGGGGGGGGAATGTACAATGAGCAGTTCTTC
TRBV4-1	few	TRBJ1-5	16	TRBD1	CASSQAAVRGPQPQHF	TGCGCCAGCAGCCAAGCGGCGGTCAGGGGGCCTCAGCCCCAGCATTTT
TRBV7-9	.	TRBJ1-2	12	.	CASSLEDRGYTF	TGTGCCAGCAGCTTAGAAGATCGCGGCTACACCTTC
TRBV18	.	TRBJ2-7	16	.	CASSPPGRGPSYEQYF	TGTGCCAGCTCACCACCGGGGCGCGGGCCCTCCTACGAGCAGTACTTC
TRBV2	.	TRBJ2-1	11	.	CASSGETEQFF	TGTGCCAGCAGTGGGGAGACGGAGCAGTTCTTC
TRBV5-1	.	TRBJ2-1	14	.	CASSPGTRDNEQFF	TGCGCCAGCAGCCCAGGGACGCGCGACAATGAGCAGTTCTTC
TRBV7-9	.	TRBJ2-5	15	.	CASSLWSQTQETQYF	TGTGCCAGCAGCTTATGGAGTCAGACCCAAGAGACCCAGTACTTC
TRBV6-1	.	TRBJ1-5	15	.	CASSEAQGRHQPQHF	TGTGCCAGCAGTGAAGCGCAGGGCAGGCACCAGCCCCAGCATTTT
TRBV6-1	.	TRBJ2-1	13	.	CASSEGSVLEQFF	TGTGCCAGCAGTGAAGGCTCGGTCTTGGAGCAGTTCTTC
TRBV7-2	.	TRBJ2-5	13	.	CASSLGLEETQYF	TGTGCCAGCAGTTTGGGGCTCGAAGAGACCCAGTACTTC